Listed below are T cell receptor beta chains from one sample, sequenced in a study of cytomegalovirus exposure and HLA in healthy donors. Profiling relied on immunoSEQ multiplex PCR, and the TCRdb table lists in-frame clones only, not all of them. The sample lists about 150,000 clones, approximately 91% occurring once. The sequenced material came from PBMCs. Receptor source: a woman younger than 35 in good health and CMV-seropositive. Both conserved end residues are part of each CDR3. D genes are given only for firm matches. Clone size is stated in some rows and not others, as once, few, many or a class when expanded.

CDR3 protein | CDR3 DNA | clone size | D gene | J gene | V gene
CASSFGQASYNEQFF | TGTGCCAGCAGTTTTGGACAGGCCTCCTACAATGAGCAGTTCTTC | . | TRBD1 | TRBJ2-1 | TRBV27
CASILGLAVQETQYF | TGTGCCAGCATCCTGGGACTAGCGGTCCAAGAGACCCAGTACTTC | . | TRBD2 | TRBJ2-5 | TRBV6-1
CASSLAGQRLYEQYF | TGTGCCAGCAGTTTGGCCGGACAACGACTCTACGAGCAGTACTTC | . | . | TRBJ2-7 | TRBV28
CANKGTAPYEQYF | TGTGCCAATAAGGGGACAGCTCCCTACGAGCAGTACTTC | . | TRBD1 | TRBJ2-7 | TRBV27
CASSLYTNTEAFF | TGTGCCAGCAGTCTATACACCAACACTGAAGCTTTCTTT | once | . | TRBJ1-1 | TRBV27
CASSQAGQNEQFF | TGCGCCAGCAGCCAAGCTGGACAAAATGAGCAGTTCTTC | . | . | TRBJ2-1 | TRBV4-1
CASSSDWKTQYF | TGTGCCAGCAGCTCGGACTGGAAGACCCAGTACTTC | . | . | TRBJ2-5 | TRBV5-4
CASTPIQGIQPQHF | TGTGCCAGTACCCCCATACAGGGTATTCAGCCCCAGCATTTT | . | . | TRBJ1-5 | TRBV19
CASSESGLGSGNTIYF | TGTGCCAGCAGCGAGTCGGGACTAGGCTCTGGAAACACCATATATTTT | . | . | TRBJ1-3 | TRBV7-6
CASSSIGQGTYEQYF | TGTGCCAGCAGTTCTATCGGACAGGGGACCTACGAGCAGTACTTC | . | TRBD1 | TRBJ2-7 | TRBV13
CASSPGTGWLETQYF | TGTGCCAGCAGTCCAGGCACAGGGTGGTTAGAGACCCAGTACTTC | many | . | TRBJ2-5 | TRBV6-6
CASSLPTGDNSPLHF | TGTGCCAGCAGTTTACCGACAGGGGACAATTCACCCCTCCACTTT | . | TRBD1 | TRBJ1-6 | TRBV27
CASSRDQGAGETQYF | TGTGCTAGCAGCCGGGATCAGGGGGCAGGCGAGACCCAGTACTTC | . | TRBD1 | TRBJ2-5 | TRBV7-7
CASSTDREGKGNSNQPQHF | TGTGCCAGTAGTACCGACAGGGAAGGCAAAGGGAATAGCAATCAGCCCCAGCATTTT | . | TRBD1 | TRBJ1-5 | TRBV19
CASSKGGDYQPQHF | TGTGCCAGCAGCAAGGGAGGGGATTATCAGCCCCAGCATTTT | . | . | TRBJ1-5 | TRBV21-1
CAISESKTTAGGANEQFF | TGTGCCATCAGTGAGTCGAAAACCACCGCGGGAGGAGCGAATGAGCAGTTCTTC | . | TRBD2 | TRBJ2-1 | TRBV10-3
CASSDRGRNYNEQFF | TGTGCCAGCAGCGACAGGGGGCGGAACTACAATGAGCAGTTCTTC | . | TRBD1 | TRBJ2-1 | TRBV6-1
CASSVGNVGQGVGETQYF | TGTGCCAGCAGCGTAGGAAATGTGGGACAGGGTGTAGGAGAGACCCAGTACTTC | . | TRBD1 | TRBJ2-5 | TRBV9
CAINRGGDNEQFF | TGTGCCATCAACCGGGGGGGCGACAATGAGCAGTTCTTC | . | TRBD2 | TRBJ2-1 | TRBV10-3
CATKPGLADNEQFF | TGTGCCACCAAACCGGGACTAGCGGACAATGAGCAGTTCTTC | . | TRBD2 | TRBJ2-1 | TRBV15
CSVEDRGGQGASYGYTF | TGCAGCGTTGAAGATCGCGGCGGACAGGGGGCATCATATGGCTACACCTTC | . | TRBD1 | TRBJ1-2 | TRBV29-1
CSAISSTEAFF | TGCAGTGCCATCAGTTCAACTGAAGCTTTCTTT | . | . | TRBJ1-1 | TRBV20-1
CASSFDGSRSDTQYF | TGTGCCAGCAGCTTCGACGGGAGTAGGTCAGATACGCAGTATTTT | . | . | TRBJ2-3 | TRBV5-6
CSVEDRSGQGNYGYTF | TGCAGCGTTGAAGATCGATCCGGGCAGGGTAACTATGGCTACACCTTC | few | . | TRBJ1-2 | TRBV29-1
CASSDTYEQYF | TGTGCCAGCAGTGATACCTACGAGCAGTACTTC | once | . | TRBJ2-7 | TRBV25-1
CAWSDRENSPLHF | TGTGCCTGGAGTGATCGGGAAAATTCACCCCTCCACTTT | . | . | TRBJ1-6 | TRBV30
CASMGDIYGYTF | TGTGCCAGCATGGGGGACATCTATGGCTACACCTTC | . | . | TRBJ1-2 | TRBV28
CASSESEGGYEQYF | TGTGCCAGCAGTGAGTCCGAGGGAGGGTACGAGCAGTACTTC | . | TRBD2 | TRBJ2-7 | TRBV2
CASSYRVDWTEAFF | TGTGCCAGCAGTTACAGGGTAGATTGGACTGAAGCTTTCTTT | once | . | TRBJ1-1 | TRBV27